Presented here are 31 T cell receptor beta chains from one specimen sequenced in a study of blood T cells in healthy people across ages. A sample-barcoded 5' primer and a J-beta primer mix were used in a second PCR of roughly 7 to 12 cycles. TCRdb called the 5' RACE reads again in MiXCR, with one record for every CDR3 protein. This repertoire shows 1.5 million to 2 million distinct CDR3 sequences, 25% to 30% found once; its top ten account for roughly 8%. The sample consisted of blood. These receptor sequences come from a woman between 25 and 40 years old in good health.

The chain has TRBV29-1 and TRBJ2-2; maybe TRBD2 (6 bases). Germline-derived CDR1 and CDR2 are SQVTM and ANQGSEA. Trimming pared 5 bases from V and 6 bases from J, leaving 16 bases between. The CDR3 has 14 amino acids. This CDR3 reads CSVLESGVAGELFF. The CDR3 DNA reads TGCAGCGTTCTTGAGTCGGGGGTAGCCGGGGAGCTGTTTTTT.

This sequence joins TRBV29-1 and TRBJ2-7; 8 nucleotides align to TRBD2. The trim removed 3 bases at V and 3 bases at J, leaving 4 bases unmatched. Per the germline V gene, CDR1 is SQVTM and CDR2 is ANQGSEA. The CDR3 has 13 residues. The CDR3: CSVEGTRNYEQYF. CDR3 in DNA: TGCAGCGTTGAGGGGACTAGGAACTACGAGCAGTACTTC.

This clonotype was found a few times. The genes are TRBV27 and TRBJ2-6, with D uncertain. The CDR3 loop spans 17 amino acids. The V gene's germline CDR1 is MNHEY and CDR2 SMNVEV (reference sequence). Deletions cut 4 bases from V and 0 bases from J, with 13 bases between. CDR3 sequence (DNA): TGTGCCAGCAGTTCAAGGGCCCCAAGCTCTGGGGCCAACGTCCTGACTTTC. Residues: CASSSRAPSSGANVLTF.

The CDR3 DNA follows: TGCGCCAGCAGCTTGGTGGCGGGGACTGAAAAACTGTTTTTT. It specifies CASSLVAGTEKLFF. The chain joins TRBV5-1 to TRBJ1-4; maybe TRBD1 (5 bases). The V end was cut by 0 bases, the J end by 7 bases, with 10 bases between. The CDR3 has 14 residues. Germline lookup yields CDR1 SGHRS and CDR2 YFSETQ. The whole variable domain, remainder taken from reference TRBV5-1 and TRBJ1-4, is KAGVTQTPRYLIKTRGQQVTLSCSPISGHRSVSWYQQTPGQGLQFLFEYFSETQRNKGNFPGRFSGRQFSNSRSEMNVSTLELGDSALYLCASSLVAGTEKLFFGSGTQLSVL.

This clonotype was observed a few times. The chain has TRBV7-2 and TRBJ2-3; 13 nucleotides align to TRBD2. Germline assignment: CDR1 SGHTA and CDR2 FQGNSA. This CDR3 has 16 amino acids. V was clipped by 4 bases and J by 8 bases; unmatched bases: 9. The CDR3 DNA is TGTGCCAGCAGCTCACCCGGGACTAGCGGGACCAGTACGCAGTATTTT. Residues: CASSSPGTSGTSTQYF. The full variable domain, in which reference TRBV7-2 and TRBJ2-3 provide the parts outside the CDR3, is GAGVSQSPSNKVTEKGKDVELRCDPISGHTALYWYRQSLGQGLEFLIYFQGNSAPDKSGLPSDRFSAERTGGSVSTLTIQRTQQEDSAVYLCASSSPGTSGTSTQYFGPGTRLTVL.

This clonotype has only a few counts. This chain uses TRBV29-1 with TRBJ1-2; TRBD1 might be the D (5 bases). The CDR3 length is 13 residues. Deletions cut 2 bases from V and 0 bases from J, with 7 bases between. Germline V gives CDR1 SQVTM, CDR2 ANQGSEA. CDR3 nucleotide sequence: TGCAGCGTTGAAAGGGGAGCTAACTATGGCTACACCTTC. Residues: CSVERGANYGYTF.

This clonotype was recorded many times. This chain connects TRBV24-1 to TRBJ2-7; a weak D match, TRBD2 (5 bases). V was clipped by 2 bases and J by 5 bases, with 12 bases between them. Germline loops: CDR1 KGHDR, CDR2 SFDVKD. The CDR3 consists of 14 residues. The DNA of the CDR3 is TGTGCCACCAGTGATTCGGGGAGATCGGACGAGCAGTACTTC. It encodes CATSDSGRSDEQYF.

This clonotype has more than one count but fewer than ten. The V and J genes are TRBV5-1 and TRBJ2-1; 7 positions match TRBD2. Germline CDR1 SGHRS, CDR2 YFSETQ. This CDR3 has 16 amino acids. V trimming: 2 bases; J trimming: 7 bases; junction bases outside the gene matches: 12. DNA for the CDR3: TGCGCCAGCAGCTTAACGGCGGGGTTGGGAGGGAATGAGCAGTTCTTC. As protein: CASSLTAGLGGNEQFF.

On this clonotype itself: At one boundary the junction diverges from the germline segment, which might be a read error. The chain employs TRBV20-1 and TRBJ2-1, with a tentative D call TRBD2 (5 bases). Germline CDR1 is DFQATT and CDR2 is SNEGSKA (reference sequence). This CDR3 contains 14 residues. Here the CDR3 reads CSTRYGRVSNEQFF. CDR3 DNA: TGCAGTACTAGGTACGGGCGGGTAAGCAATGAGCAGTTCTTC.

This clonotype was counted only a few times. The rearrangement uses TRBV7-9 and TRBJ2-5, with TRBD2 identical over 10 bases. V trimming: 8 bases; J trimming: 2 bases; junction bases outside the gene matches: 2. CDR1 and CDR2 from the germline V gene are SEHNR and FQNEAQ (reference sequence). The CDR3 has 13 amino acids. CDR3 in DNA: TGTGCCAGCGTAGCGGGGGGTCAAGAGACCCAGTACTTC. It is translated as CASVAGGQETQYF.

The CDR3: CASSFWPRQQFF. The CDR3 DNA reads TGTGCCAGCAGCTTTTGGCCACGTCAGCAGTTCTTC. The V and J genes are TRBV5-6 and TRBJ2-1; D unresolved. V lost 2 bases to trimming and J lost 11 bases, with 11 bases between them. Germline CDR1 is SGHDT and CDR2 is YYEEEE. This CDR3 region has 12 residues. The entire variable domain, with the rest obtained from reference TRBV5-6 and TRBJ2-1, is as follows: DAGVTQSPTHLIKTRGQQVTLRCSPKSGHDTVSWYQQALGQGPQFIFQYYEEEERQRGNFPDRFSGHQFPNYSSELNVNALLLGDSALYLCASSFWPRQQFFGPGTRLTVL.

The chain couples TRBV20-1 to TRBJ2-1; 10 nucleotides align to TRBD2. The germline gives CDR1 DFQATT, CDR2 SNEGSKA (reference sequence). CDR3 length: 12 residues. With V trimmed by 0 bases and J by 15 bases, 5 bases remained unmatched. The DNA of the CDR3 is TGCAGTGCTAGAGACAGCGGGAGGGCGGTGTTCTTC. Its translation is CSARDSGRAVFF.

The chain uses TRBV30 and TRBJ2-4; 9 bases fit TRBD1. The germline V gene encodes CDR1 GTSNPN and CDR2 SVGIG (reference sequence). The CDR3 has 12 amino acids. The trim removed 5 bases at V and 13 bases at J, leaving 9 bases unmatched. CDR3 protein: CAWDRGSGEQYF. CDR3 in DNA: TGTGCCTGGGACAGGGGGTCTGGGGAGCAGTACTTC. Full variable domain (remainder filled in from reference TRBV30 and TRBJ2-4): SQTIHQWPATLVQPVGSPLSLECTVEGTSNPNLYWYRQAAGRGLQLLFYSVGIGQISSEVPQNLSASRPQDRQFILSSKKLLLSDSGFYLCAWDRGSGEQYFGAGTRLSVL.

This clonotype was counted only a few times. J is TRBJ2-2 and V is TRBV5-1, with 9 positions matching TRBD2. There are 16 residues in the CDR3. V shed 2 bases, J shed 5 bases, and the junction held 7 bases outside the gene matches. Germline V lookup: CDR1 SGHRS, CDR2 YFSETQ. This CDR3 reads CASSFGSSGRTGELFF. As DNA, the CDR3 is TGCGCCAGCAGCTTCGGCAGTAGCGGGAGAACCGGGGAGCTGTTTTTT.

On this clonotype itself: A much larger clone differs by one base, so this may be a read error. The rearrangement links TRBV12-3 or TRBV12-4 to TRBJ1-2, with D perhaps matching TRBD1 (5 bases). The CDR3 runs to 16 residues. Trimming removed 5 bases from V and 4 bases from J, with 20 bases in between. The CDR3 reads CASSATDRLTPYGYTF. CDR3 DNA sequence: TGTGCCAGCAGTGCGACAGACAGACTAACCCCCTATGGCTACACCTTC.

As for this clonotype: This may be a read error: a much more frequent sequence differs by one nucleotide. The chain is built from TRBV29-1 and TRBJ1-2, with a tentative D call TRBD1 (5 bases). This CDR3 is 12 amino acids long. Germline V CDR1 and CDR2: SQVTM, ANQGSEA. CDR3 loop: CGVEDKGDGYTF. The CDR3 DNA reads as TGCGGCGTTGAAGACAAAGGGGATGGCTACACCTTC.

The chain's CDR3 is CASSLTPDVETQYF. For the CDR3, the DNA is TGTGCCAGCAGCCTTACGCCGGACGTAGAGACCCAGTACTTC. The rearrangement links TRBV7-6 to TRBJ2-5; D is unresolved. The CDR3 runs to 14 residues. The germline gives CDR1 SGHVS, CDR2 FNYEAQ. V gave up 5 bases and J gave up 4 bases, with 14 bases separating them.

This sequence joins TRBV5-1 and TRBJ1-1, with 10 positions matching TRBD1. J gave up 4 bases and V 4 bases, and 4 bases lay outside the gene matches. The CDR3 runs 14 residues. Germline values: CDR1 SGHRS, CDR2 YFSETQ. The DNA for the CDR3 is TGCGCCAGCAGCATGGGACAGGGGTTCACTGAAGCTTTCTTT. Its protein is CASSMGQGFTEAFF.

This chain uses TRBV28 with TRBJ1-2; D is unclear. Germline CDR1 is MDHEN and CDR2 is SYDVKM. V dropped 3 bases and J dropped 8 bases, with 7 bases sitting between them. The CDR3 totals 11 residues. The DNA for the CDR3 is TGTGCCAGCAGTTTCATCGGGGGCTACACCTTC. Protein: CASSFIGGYTF.

This clonotype was detected ten times or more. The rearrangement joins TRBV7-9 to TRBJ2-1; 9 nucleotides line up with TRBD2. CDR1 SEHNR and CDR2 FQNEAQ come from the germline V gene (reference sequence). There are 14 residues in the CDR3. Trimming at V came to 6 bases and at J to 7 bases, leaving 7 bases not matched to a gene. The CDR3 region has the DNA TGTGCCAGCAGTCAGCGGGGGGCCGGGAATGAGCAGTTCTTC. Its translation is CASSQRGAGNEQFF.

This clonotype was seen a single time. The junction departs from germline at one end; a sequencing error may be responsible. The gene calls are TRBV20-1 and TRBJ2-3, with TRBD2 matching 10 bases. The CDR3 length is 16 residues. The V gene's germline CDR1 is DFQATT and CDR2 SNEGSKA (reference sequence). CDR3 sequence: CSASARASGSTDAQYF. CDR3 in DNA: TGCAGTGCTAGTGCCCGGGCTAGCGGGAGTACAGATGCGCAGTATTTT.

This clonotype was seen ten or more times. This sequence joins TRBV29-1 and TRBJ1-2; D not certain. Trimming stripped 0 bases from V and 2 bases from J, with 7 bases between. Per germline, CDR1 SQVTM and CDR2 ANQGSEA. The CDR3 spans 13 residues. In DNA, the CDR3 is TGCAGCGTTGAAGAAGGCAGAAACTATGGCTACACCTTC. Translated, it gives CSVEEGRNYGYTF.

The chain carries TRBV20-1 and TRBJ2-7, with D hard to call. TRBJ2-4 matches the DNA end more closely, so the J call is doubtful. The CDR3 is made up of 16 amino acids. CDR1 is DFQATT and CDR2 is SNEGSKA in the germline V gene (reference sequence). The CDR3 sequence is CSARVRALRHNNIQYF. The CDR3 DNA is TGCAGTGCTAGAGTAAGGGCACTTAGACATAATAACATTCAGTACTTC.

This clonotype was counted many times. V gene TRBV4-1 combines with J gene TRBJ2-7, with no clear D. The CDR3 loop spans 15 amino acids. Trimming pared 0 bases from V and 0 bases from J, leaving 9 bases between. Germline CDR1 is MGHRA and CDR2 is YSYEKL. The CDR3 nucleotides read TGCGCCAGCAGCCAAGAGGTGGCCTTCTCCTACGAGCAGTACTTC. The encoded protein is CASSQEVAFSYEQYF.

This clonotype has only a few counts. V usage is TRBV4-1 and J usage is TRBJ1-2, with D unresolved. This CDR3 contains 15 residues. Trimming stripped 3 bases from V and 3 bases from J, with 14 bases between. Per the germline V gene, CDR1 is MGHRA and CDR2 is YSYEKL. CDR3 bases: TGCGCCAGCAGCCATACCGCTACCGCCGACTATGGCTACACCTTC. It yields the protein CASSHTATADYGYTF.

The chain combines TRBV9 with TRBJ2-7; 7 bases map to TRBD1. Trimming cost V 3 bases and J 6 bases; bases outside gene matches: 3. This CDR3 spans 12 amino acids. Per the germline V gene, CDR1 is SGDLS and CDR2 is YYNGEE. The CDR3 DNA reads as TGTGCCAGCAGCGACGGGGACAGCGAGCAGTACTTC. It codes for CASSDGDSEQYF.

Only one count was recorded for this clonotype. The chain links TRBV6-1 to TRBJ2-3; 10 nucleotides agree with TRBD2. Germline CDR1 reads MNHNS; CDR2 reads SASEGT. This CDR3 contains 15 residues. J lost 4 bases, V lost 4 bases, and 5 bases had no gene match. The CDR3 bases are TGTGCCAGCAGTGGAGCGGGGGGGCTAGCAGATACGCAGTATTTT. It is translated as CASSGAGGLADTQYF.

This clonotype showed up many times. The chain joins TRBV10-2 to TRBJ2-5, with TRBD1 as a possible D gene (5 bases). Germline V lookup: CDR1 WSHSY, CDR2 SAAADI. The CDR3 extends over 14 amino acids. Between the trimmed V and J ends, which lost 10 bases and 5 bases, there was a span of 20 bases. In DNA, the CDR3 is TGCGCCACTCAAGGGGCGCAAGGTTTCGAGACCCAGTACTTC. Translated: CATQGAQGFETQYF.

Note on this clonotype: Sequence at one end of the junction differs from germline and may be a read error. V and J are TRBV6-5 and TRBJ1-2, with D perhaps matching TRBD1 (5 bases). From germline, CDR1 is MNHEY and CDR2 SVGAGI. The CDR3 is 14 amino acids. CDR3 in amino acids: CASSFLDTPNGCTF. CDR3 DNA: TGTGCCAGCAGTTTCCTGGACACCCCAAATGGCTGCACCTTC.

This clonotype was counted at least ten times. The chain combines TRBV30 with TRBJ2-1; D may be TRBD2 (5 bases). This CDR3 comprises 13 residues. V lost 4 bases, J lost 4 bases, and 11 bases lay in between. Germline loops: CDR1 GTSNPN, CDR2 SVGIG (reference sequence). The CDR3, as DNA: TGTGCCTGGATTGTTAGCGAATACAATGAGCAGTTCTTC. Translation: CAWIVSEYNEQFF.

The gene calls are TRBV30 and TRBJ2-5; TRBD1 is a possible D gene (6 bases). Deletions cut 3 bases from V and 11 bases from J, with 25 bases between. CDR1 is GTSNPN, CDR2 SVGIG, per germline (reference sequence). This CDR3 contains 15 residues. Written as DNA, the CDR3 is TGTGCCTGGAGCTTAGGAACAGGGATAGGGGATGAGCAGTACTTC. Translating gives CAWSLGTGIGDEQYF.